This T cell receptor beta chain was sequenced for a study of blood T cell repertoires in COVID-19. Sequencing used immunoSEQ multiplex PCR; TCRdb keeps in-frame clones, though not all of them. The table records about 71,000 clones, 90% of them present only once. V lost 9 bases, J lost 0 bases, and 16 bases stayed unmatched. CDR3 length: 18 residues. CDR1 and CDR2 (germline): LNHDA, SQIVND (reference sequence). Sequencing input: peripheral blood. The chain carries TRBV19 and TRBJ1-4; 7 bases are a match to TRBD1. The TCR sequence derives from a woman aged 18-29 years with acute or convalescent COVID-19. The CDR3 coding sequence is TGTGCCAGCGCCGCGGGCAGGGGGTCTTTTGCAACTAATGAAAAACTGTTTTTT. Translated: CASAAGRGSFATNEKLFF.